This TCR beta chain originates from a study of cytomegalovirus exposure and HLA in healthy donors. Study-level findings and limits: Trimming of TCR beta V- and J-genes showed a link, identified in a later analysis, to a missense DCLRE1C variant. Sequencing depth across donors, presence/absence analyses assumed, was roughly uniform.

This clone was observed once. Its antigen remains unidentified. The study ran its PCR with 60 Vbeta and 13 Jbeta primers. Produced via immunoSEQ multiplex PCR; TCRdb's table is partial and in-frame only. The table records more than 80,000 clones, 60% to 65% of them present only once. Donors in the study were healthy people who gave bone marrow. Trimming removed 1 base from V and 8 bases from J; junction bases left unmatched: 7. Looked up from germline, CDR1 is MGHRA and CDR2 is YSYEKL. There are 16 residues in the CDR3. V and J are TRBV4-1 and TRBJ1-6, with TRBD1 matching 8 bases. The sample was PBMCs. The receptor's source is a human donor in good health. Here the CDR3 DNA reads TGCGCCAGCAGCCAAGGAGGACAGGGTGAGCATTCACCCCTCCACTTT. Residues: CASSQGGQGEHSPLHF.